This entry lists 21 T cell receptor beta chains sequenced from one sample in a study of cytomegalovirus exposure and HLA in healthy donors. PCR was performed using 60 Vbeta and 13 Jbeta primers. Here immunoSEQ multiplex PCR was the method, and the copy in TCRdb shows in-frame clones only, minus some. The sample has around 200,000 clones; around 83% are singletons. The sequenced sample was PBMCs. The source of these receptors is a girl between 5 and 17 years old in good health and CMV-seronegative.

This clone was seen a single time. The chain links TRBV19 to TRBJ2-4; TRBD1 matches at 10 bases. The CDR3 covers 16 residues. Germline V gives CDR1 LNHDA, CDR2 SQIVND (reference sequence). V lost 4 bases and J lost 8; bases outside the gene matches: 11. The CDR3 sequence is CASSTIDRDRGDIQYF. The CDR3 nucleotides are TGTGCCAGTAGTACTATCGACCGGGACAGGGGTGACATTCAGTACTTC.

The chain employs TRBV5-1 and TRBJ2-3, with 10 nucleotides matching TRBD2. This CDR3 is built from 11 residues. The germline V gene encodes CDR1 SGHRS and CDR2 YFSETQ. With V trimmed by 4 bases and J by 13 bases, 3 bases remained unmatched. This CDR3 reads CASSHGTSEYF. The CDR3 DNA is TGCGCCAGCAGCCATGGGACTAGCGAGTATTTT.

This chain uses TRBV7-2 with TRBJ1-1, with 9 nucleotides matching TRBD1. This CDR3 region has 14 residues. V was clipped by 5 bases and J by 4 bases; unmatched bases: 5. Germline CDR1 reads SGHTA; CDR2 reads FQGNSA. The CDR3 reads CASSTGGDRTEAFF. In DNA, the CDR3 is TGTGCCAGCAGCACAGGGGGCGATCGCACTGAAGCTTTCTTT. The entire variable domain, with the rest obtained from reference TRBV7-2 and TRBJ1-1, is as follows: GAGVSQSPSNKVTEKGKDVELRCDPISGHTALYWYRQSLGQGLEFLIYFQGNSAPDKSGLPSDRFSAERTGGSVSTLTIQRTQQEDSAVYLCASSTGGDRTEAFFGQGTRLTVV.

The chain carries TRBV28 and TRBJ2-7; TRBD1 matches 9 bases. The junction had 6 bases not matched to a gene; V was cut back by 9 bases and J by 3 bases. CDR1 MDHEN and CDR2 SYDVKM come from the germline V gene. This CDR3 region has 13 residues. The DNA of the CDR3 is TGTGCCAGTTTGAACAGGGGGCTCTACGAGCAGTACTTC. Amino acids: CASLNRGLYEQYF.

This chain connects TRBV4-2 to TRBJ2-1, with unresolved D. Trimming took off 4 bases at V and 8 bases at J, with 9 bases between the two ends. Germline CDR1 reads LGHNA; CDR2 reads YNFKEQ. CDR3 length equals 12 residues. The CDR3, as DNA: TGTGCCAGCAGCCGCCTTCAGTATGAGCAGTTCTTC. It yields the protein CASSRLQYEQFF.

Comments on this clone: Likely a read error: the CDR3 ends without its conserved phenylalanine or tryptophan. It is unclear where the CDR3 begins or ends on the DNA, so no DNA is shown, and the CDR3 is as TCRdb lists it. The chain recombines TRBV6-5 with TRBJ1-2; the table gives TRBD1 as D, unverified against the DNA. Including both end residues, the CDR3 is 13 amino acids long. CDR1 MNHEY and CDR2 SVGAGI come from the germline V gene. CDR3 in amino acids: CASSGPGQGEFST.

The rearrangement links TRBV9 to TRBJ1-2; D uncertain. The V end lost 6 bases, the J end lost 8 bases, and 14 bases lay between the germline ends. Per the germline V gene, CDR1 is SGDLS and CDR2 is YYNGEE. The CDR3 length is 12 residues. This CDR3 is CASNRQDRGYTF. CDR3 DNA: TGTGCCAGCAACCGACAAGATCGGGGCTACACCTTC.

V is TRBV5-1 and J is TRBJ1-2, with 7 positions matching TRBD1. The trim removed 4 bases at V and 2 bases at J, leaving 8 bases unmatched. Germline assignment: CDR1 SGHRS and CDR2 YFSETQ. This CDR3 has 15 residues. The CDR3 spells CASSPGLTGNYGYTF. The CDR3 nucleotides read TGCGCCAGCAGCCCAGGTCTGACAGGGAACTATGGCTACACCTTC.

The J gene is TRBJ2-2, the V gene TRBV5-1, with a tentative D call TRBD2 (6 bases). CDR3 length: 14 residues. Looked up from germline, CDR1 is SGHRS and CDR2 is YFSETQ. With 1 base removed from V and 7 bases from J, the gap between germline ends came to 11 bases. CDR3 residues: CASSLTGVDGELFF. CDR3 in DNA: TGCGCCAGCAGCTTGACGGGGGTGGACGGGGAGCTGTTTTTT.

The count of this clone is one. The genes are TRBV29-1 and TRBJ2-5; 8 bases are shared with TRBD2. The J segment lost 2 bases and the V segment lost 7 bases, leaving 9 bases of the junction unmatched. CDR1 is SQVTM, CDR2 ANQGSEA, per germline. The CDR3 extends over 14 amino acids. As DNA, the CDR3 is TGCAGCGCCTCAAGGGGACTAGTTCAAGAGACCCAGTACTTC. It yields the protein CSASRGLVQETQYF.

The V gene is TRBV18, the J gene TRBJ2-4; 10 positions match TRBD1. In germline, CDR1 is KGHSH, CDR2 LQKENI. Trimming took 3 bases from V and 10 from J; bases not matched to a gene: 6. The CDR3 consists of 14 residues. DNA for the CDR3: TGTGCCAGCTCACCGGAGCCGGGACAGGGGATTCAGTACTTC. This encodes CASSPEPGQGIQYF. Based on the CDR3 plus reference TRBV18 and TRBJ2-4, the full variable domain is NAGVMQNPRHLVRRRGQEARLRCSPMKGHSHVYWYRQLPEEGLKFMVYLQKENIIDESGMPKERFSAEFPKEGPSILRIQQVVRGDSAAYFCASSPEPGQGIQYFGAGTRLSVL.

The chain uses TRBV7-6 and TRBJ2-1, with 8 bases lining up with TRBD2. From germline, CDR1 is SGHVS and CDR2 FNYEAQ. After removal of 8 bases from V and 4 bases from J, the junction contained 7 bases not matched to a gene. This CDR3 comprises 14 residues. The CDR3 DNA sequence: TGTGCCAGCGCCCGGGGGGGTAGTTACAATGAGCAGTTCTTC. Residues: CASARGGSYNEQFF.

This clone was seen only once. Here the CDR3 reads CASSPGIQGLLNTEAFF. The DNA of the CDR3 is TGTGCCAGCTCACCGGGAATTCAGGGACTACTTAACACTGAAGCTTTCTTT. This rearrangement joins TRBV18 to TRBJ1-1; perhaps TRBD1 as D (5 bases). This CDR3 is built from 17 residues. The germline V and J ends were trimmed by 3 bases and 2 bases, with 19 bases remaining between them. The germline V gene has CDR1 KGHSH and CDR2 LQKENI.

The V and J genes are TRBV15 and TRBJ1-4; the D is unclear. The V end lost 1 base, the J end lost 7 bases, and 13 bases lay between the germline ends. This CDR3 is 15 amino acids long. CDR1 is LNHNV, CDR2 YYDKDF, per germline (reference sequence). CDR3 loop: CATSRGGGWSEKLFF. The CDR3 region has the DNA TGTGCCACCAGCAGAGGGGGAGGGTGGAGTGAAAAACTGTTTTTT.

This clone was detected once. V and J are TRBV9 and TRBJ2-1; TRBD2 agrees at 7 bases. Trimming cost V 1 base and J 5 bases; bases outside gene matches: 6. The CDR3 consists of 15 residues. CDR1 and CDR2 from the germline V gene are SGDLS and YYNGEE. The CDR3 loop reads CASSVPAGADNEQFF. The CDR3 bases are TGTGCCAGCAGCGTACCGGCGGGAGCCGACAATGAGCAGTTCTTC.

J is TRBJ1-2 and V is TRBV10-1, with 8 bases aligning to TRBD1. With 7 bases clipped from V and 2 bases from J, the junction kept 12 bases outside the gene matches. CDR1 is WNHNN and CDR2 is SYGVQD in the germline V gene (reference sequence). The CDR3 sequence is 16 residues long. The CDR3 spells CASITGTGLTNYGYTF. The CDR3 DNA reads TGCGCCAGCATCACAGGGACAGGCCTCACCAACTATGGCTACACCTTC.

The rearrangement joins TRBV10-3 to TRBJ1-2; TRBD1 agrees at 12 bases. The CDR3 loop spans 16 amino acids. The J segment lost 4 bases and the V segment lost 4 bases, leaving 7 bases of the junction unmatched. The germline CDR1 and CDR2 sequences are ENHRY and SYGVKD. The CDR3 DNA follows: TGTGCCATCAGTGCCGGGACAGGGGGCCTCCTCTATGGCTACACCTTC. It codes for CAISAGTGGLLYGYTF.

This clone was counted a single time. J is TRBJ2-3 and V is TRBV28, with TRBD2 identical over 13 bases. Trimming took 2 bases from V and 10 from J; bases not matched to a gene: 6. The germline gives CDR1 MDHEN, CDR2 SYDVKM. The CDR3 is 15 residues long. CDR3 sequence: CASSLAGTSGIAQYF. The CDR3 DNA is TGTGCCAGCAGTTTAGCCGGGACTAGCGGGATCGCGCAGTATTTT.

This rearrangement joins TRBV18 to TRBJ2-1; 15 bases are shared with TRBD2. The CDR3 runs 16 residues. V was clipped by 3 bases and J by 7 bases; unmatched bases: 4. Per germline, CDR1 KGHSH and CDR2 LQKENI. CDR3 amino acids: CASSPTGTSGRNEQFF. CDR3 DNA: TGTGCCAGCTCACCGACCGGGACTAGCGGGAGGAATGAGCAGTTCTTC.

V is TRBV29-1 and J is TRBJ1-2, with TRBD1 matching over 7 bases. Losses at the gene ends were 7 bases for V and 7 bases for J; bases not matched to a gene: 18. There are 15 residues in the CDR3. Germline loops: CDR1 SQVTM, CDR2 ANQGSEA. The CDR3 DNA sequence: TGCAGCGCAACGACAGGGACCCACAAGGGGGGTGGCTACACCTTC. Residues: CSATTGTHKGGGYTF.

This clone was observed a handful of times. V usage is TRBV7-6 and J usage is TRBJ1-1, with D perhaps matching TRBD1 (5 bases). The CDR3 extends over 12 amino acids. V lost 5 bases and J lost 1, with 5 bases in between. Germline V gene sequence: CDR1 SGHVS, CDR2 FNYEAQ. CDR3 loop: CASSQGNTEAFF. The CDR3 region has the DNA TGTGCCAGCAGCCAGGGGAACACTGAAGCTTTCTTT.